This TCR beta chain appears in the sequencing data of a study of blood T cell repertoires in COVID-19 (dated by TCRdb to about 2020). Study-level background: Samples covering the acute and convalescent phases of COVID-19 were provided by collaborators in the United States, Italy and Spain. The prospective study material was composed of cDNA or gDNA derived from T cells, B-cell-depleted T cells, or PBMCs. Deeply sampled blood TCRbeta repertoires from subjects exposed to, actively infected with, or recovered from COVID-19 were included in the dataset. The repertoires were made available in a free public database intended to serve as a resource for research on the immune response to SARS-CoV-2. Samples were obtained from the ongoing ImmuneRACE study (first 160 participants) and from 1,254 subjects provided by 6 global collaborators. Sample metadata almost always included a de-identified subject ID, COVID-19 status, age in years and sex. Where available, HLA class I and class II types were obtained from metadata supplied by the sample provider rather than from assay-based typing. Broad study findings and their caveats: Clinical and demographic metadata were provided uncurated, with the amount varying by source and participant.

The immunoSEQ Assay, a bias-controlled multiplex PCR, was used to amplify TCRbeta CDR3 regions from genomic DNA. In the paper's pipeline: Nucleated cell counts per sample were estimated from amplification of reference gene primers within the assay. To quantify the absolute abundance of each unique TCRbeta CDR3 rearrangement, sequence reads were collapsed and filtered. For each sample, productive Simpson clonality was calculated as the square root of Simpson's diversity index over productive rearrangements. Here the immuneACCESS table is served through TCRdb, limited to in-frame sequences with V and J called. Missing clones are a known gap in these copies; in checked studies unresolved V genes cover under half, and the rest lacks a known reason. Clone size and the V and J calls come from that table; the DNA yielded D and trimming. For this sample the table gives about 330,000 clones, of which around 87% were detected only once. Together, the top ten hold roughly 5% of the sample.

In the prospective study, participants were about 18 to 100 years old, resided in 24 geographic areas of the United States, and were enrolled through a virtual design. Cohort assignment in the prospective study relied on participant-reported clinical history from a screening survey and a study questionnaire. ImmuneRACE Cohort 3 recovered participants were defined by two consecutive negative NP/OP PCR tests, healthcare professional clearance, or symptom resolution. In the prospective study, whole blood, serum and a nasopharyngeal or oropharyngeal swab were collected from each participant by mobile phlebotomists. Participants in the prospective study had the option to provide additional blood draws and questionnaires over an approximately 2-month period. Prospective study blood samples were shipped either frozen or at room temperature before DNA extraction. As regards this clone: This clone's antigen is unknown. No qualities accompany the bases; no much larger clone lies one base away.

The CDR3, cysteine through phenylalanine, is 16 amino acids long. CDR3 DNA only is kept here, 48 bases in frame from base 1. The germline V gene supplies CDR1 LGHNA and CDR2 YNFKEQ. V is shortened by 0 bases, J by 0 bases, and the region joining them spans 11 bases. This clonotype was sampled from a woman aged 30 to 39 who had recovered from COVID-19. Sequencing used PBMCs or T cells enriched from blood (not recorded which). The sequence is built from TRBV4-2 and TRBJ1-1; no D gene call is confident. Read as DNA, the sequence is TGTGCCAGCAGCCAAGAAGGCGCGGGGATGAACACTGAAGCTTTCTTT. Translated, it reads CASSQEGAGMNTEAFF.